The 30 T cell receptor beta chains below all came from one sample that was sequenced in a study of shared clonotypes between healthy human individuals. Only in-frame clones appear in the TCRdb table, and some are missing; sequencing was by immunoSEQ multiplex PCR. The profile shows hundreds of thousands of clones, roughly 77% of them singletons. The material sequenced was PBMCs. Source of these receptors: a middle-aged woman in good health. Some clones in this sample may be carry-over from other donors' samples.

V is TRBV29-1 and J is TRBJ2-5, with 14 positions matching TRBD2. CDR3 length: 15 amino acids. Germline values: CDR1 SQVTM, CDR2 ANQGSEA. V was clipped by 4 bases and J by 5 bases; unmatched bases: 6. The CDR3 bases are TGCAGCGTTGTGACTAGCGGGAGGGCCTTGGAGACCCAGTACTTC. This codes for CSVVTSGRALETQYF.

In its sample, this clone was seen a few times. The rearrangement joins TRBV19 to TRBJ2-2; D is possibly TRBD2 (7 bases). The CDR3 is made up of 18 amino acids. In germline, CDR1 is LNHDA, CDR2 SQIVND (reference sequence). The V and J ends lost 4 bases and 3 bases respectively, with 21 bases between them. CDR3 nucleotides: TGTGCCAGTAGTACCCCCTGGGGGGGGCGCTTGGACACCGGGGAGCTGTTTTTT. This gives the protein CASSTPWGGRLDTGELFF.

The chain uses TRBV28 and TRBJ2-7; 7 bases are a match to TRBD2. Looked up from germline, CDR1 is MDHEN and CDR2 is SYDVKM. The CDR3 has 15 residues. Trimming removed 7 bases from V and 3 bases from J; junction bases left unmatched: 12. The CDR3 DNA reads TGTGCCAGCAACCCAGGGAGCGGGAAGGGCTACGAGCAGTACTTC. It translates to CASNPGSGKGYEQYF.

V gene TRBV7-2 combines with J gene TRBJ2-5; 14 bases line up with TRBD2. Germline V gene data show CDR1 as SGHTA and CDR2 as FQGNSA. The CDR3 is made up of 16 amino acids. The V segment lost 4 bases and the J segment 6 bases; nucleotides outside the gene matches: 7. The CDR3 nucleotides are TGTGCCAGCAGCTCGTCGGGACTAGCGGGAGTAAAGACCCAGTACTTC. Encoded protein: CASSSSGLAGVKTQYF. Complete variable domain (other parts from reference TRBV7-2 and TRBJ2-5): GAGVSQSPSNKVTEKGKDVELRCDPISGHTALYWYRQSLGQGLEFLIYFQGNSAPDKSGLPSDRFSAERTGGSVSTLTIQRTQQEDSAVYLCASSSSGLAGVKTQYFGPGTRLLVL.

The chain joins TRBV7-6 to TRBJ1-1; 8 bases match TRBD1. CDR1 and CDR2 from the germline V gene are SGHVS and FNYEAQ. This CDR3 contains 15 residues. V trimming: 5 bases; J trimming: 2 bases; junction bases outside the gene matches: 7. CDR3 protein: CASSQNRGFNTEAFF. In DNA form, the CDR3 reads TGTGCCAGCAGCCAGAACAGGGGGTTCAACACTGAAGCTTTCTTT. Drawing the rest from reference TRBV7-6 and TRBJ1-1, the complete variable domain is GAGVSQSPRYKVTKRGQDVALRCDPISGHVSLYWYRQALGQGPEFLTYFNYEAQQDKSGLPNDRFSAERPEGSISTLTIQRTEQRDSAMYRCASSQNRGFNTEAFFGQGTRLTVV.

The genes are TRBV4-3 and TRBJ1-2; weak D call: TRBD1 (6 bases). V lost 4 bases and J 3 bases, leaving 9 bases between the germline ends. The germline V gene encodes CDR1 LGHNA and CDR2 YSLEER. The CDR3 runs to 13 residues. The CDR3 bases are TGCGCCAGCAGCCCGGCAGGGGACTATGGCTACACCTTC. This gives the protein CASSPAGDYGYTF.

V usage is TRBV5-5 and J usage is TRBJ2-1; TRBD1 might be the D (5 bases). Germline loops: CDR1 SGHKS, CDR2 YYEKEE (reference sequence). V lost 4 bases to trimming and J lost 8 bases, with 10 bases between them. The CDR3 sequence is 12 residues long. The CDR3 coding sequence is TGTGCCAGCAGCCGGCAGGGCGATGAGCAGTTCTTC. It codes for CASSRQGDEQFF.

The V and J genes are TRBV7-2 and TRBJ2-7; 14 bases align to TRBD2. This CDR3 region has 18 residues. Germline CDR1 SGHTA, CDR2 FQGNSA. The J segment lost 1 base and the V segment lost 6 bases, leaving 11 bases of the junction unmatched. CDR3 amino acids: CASRSGTSGSLRSYEQYF. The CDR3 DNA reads TGTGCCAGCAGATCCGGGACTAGCGGGAGCTTGAGGTCCTACGAGCAGTACTTC.

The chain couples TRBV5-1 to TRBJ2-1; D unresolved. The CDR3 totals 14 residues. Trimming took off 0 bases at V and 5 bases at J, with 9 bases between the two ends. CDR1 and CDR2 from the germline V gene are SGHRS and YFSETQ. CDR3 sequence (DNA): TGCGCCAGCAGCTTGGCCGAACCCAACAATGAGCAGTTCTTC. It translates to CASSLAEPNNEQFF.

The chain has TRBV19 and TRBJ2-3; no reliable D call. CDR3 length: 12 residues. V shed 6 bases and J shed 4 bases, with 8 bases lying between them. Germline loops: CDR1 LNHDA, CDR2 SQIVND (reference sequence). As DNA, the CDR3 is TGTGCCAGTAGCTTGCGGTCAGATACGCAGTATTTT. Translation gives CASSLRSDTQYF.

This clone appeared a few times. CDR3 coding DNA: TGTGCCAGCAGCCCCGGACAGATTAATGAAAAACTGTTTTTT. It translates to CASSPGQINEKLFF. The chain links TRBV28 to TRBJ1-4; weak D call: TRBD1 (6 bases). V lost 6 bases and J lost 4, with 12 bases in between. This CDR3 is 14 amino acids long. The germline V gene encodes CDR1 MDHEN and CDR2 SYDVKM.

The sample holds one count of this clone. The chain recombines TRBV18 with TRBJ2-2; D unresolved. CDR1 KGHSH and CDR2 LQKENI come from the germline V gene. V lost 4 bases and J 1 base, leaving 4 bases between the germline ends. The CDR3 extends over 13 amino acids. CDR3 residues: CASSRENTGELFF. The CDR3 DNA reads TGTGCCAGCTCACGGGAGAACACCGGGGAGCTGTTTTTT.

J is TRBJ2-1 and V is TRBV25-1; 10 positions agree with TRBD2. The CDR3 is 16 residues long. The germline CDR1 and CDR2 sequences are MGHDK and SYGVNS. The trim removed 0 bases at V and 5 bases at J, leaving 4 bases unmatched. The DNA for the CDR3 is TGTGCCAGCAGTGAATACGGACTAGCGGTGAACAATGAGCAGTTCTTC. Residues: CASSEYGLAVNNEQFF.

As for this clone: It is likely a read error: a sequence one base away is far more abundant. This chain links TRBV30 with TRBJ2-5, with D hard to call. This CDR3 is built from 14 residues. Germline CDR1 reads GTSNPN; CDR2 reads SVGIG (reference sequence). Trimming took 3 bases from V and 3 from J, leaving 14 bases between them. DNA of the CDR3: TGTGCCTGGAGGAGGCTCCTGTACAAAGAGACCCAGTACTTC. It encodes CAWRRLLYKETQYF. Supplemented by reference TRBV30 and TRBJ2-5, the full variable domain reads SQTIHQWPATLVQPVGSPLSLECTVEGTSNPNLYWYRQAAGRGLQLLFYSVGIGQISSEVPQNLSASRPQDRQFILSSKKLLLSDSGFYLCAWRRLLYKETQYFGPGTRLLVL.

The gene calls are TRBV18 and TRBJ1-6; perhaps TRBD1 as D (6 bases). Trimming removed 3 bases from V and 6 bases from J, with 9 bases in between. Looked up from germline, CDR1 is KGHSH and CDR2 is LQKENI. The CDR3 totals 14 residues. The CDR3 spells CASSPGQFNSPLHF. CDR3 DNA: TGTGCCAGCTCACCCGGACAGTTTAATTCACCCCTCCACTTT.

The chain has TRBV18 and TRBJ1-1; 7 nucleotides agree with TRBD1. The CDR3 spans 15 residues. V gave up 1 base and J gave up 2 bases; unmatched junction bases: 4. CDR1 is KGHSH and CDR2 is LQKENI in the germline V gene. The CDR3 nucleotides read TGTGCCAGCTCACCACTCCGGGACAGTAACACTGAAGCTTTCTTT. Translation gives CASSPLRDSNTEAFF. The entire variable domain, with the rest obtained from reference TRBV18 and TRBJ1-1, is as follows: NAGVMQNPRHLVRRRGQEARLRCSPMKGHSHVYWYRQLPEEGLKFMVYLQKENIIDESGMPKERFSAEFPKEGPSILRIQQVVRGDSAAYFCASSPLRDSNTEAFFGQGTRLTVV.

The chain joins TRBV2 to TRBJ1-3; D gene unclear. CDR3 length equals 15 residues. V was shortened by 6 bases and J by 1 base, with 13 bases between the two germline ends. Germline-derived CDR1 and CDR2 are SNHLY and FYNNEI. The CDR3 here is CASSRVRVSGNTIYF. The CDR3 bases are TGTGCCAGCAGCCGAGTGAGGGTTTCTGGAAACACCATATATTTT.

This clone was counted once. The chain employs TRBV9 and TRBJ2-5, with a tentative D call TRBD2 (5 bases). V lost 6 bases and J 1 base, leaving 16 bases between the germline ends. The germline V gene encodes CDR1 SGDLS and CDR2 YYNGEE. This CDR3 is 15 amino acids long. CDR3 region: CASTRALSVQETQYF. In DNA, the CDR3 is TGTGCCAGCACCCGGGCCCTTAGCGTCCAAGAGACCCAGTACTTC.

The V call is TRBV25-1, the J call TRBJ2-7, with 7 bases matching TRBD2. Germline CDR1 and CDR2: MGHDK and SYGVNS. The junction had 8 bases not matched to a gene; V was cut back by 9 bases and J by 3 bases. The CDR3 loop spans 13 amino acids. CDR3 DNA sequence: TGTGCCAGGAACGGCGGGGGAAACTACGAGCAGTACTTC. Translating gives CARNGGGNYEQYF.

In DNA form, the CDR3 reads TGTGCCAGCAGCCCATCCCGCCAGGGGGAGACCCAGTACTTC. Amino acid sequence: CASSPSRQGETQYF. This chain joins TRBV2 and TRBJ2-5; perhaps TRBD1 as D (6 bases). V lost 6 bases, J lost 5 bases, and 16 bases lay in between. The CDR3 covers 14 residues. CDR1 is SNHLY, CDR2 FYNNEI, per germline.

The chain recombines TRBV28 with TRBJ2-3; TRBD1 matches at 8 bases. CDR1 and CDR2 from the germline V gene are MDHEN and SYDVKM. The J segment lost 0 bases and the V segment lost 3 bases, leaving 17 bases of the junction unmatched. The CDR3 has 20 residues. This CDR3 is CASSFPTGVGIRASTDTQYF. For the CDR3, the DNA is TGTGCCAGCAGTTTTCCGACAGGGGTCGGGATTCGTGCTAGCACAGATACGCAGTATTTT.

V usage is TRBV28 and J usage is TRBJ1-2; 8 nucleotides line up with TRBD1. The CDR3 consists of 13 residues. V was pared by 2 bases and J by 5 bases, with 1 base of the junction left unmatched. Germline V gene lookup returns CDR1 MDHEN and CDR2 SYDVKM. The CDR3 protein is CASSLNRGYGYTF. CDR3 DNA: TGTGCCAGCAGTTTAAACAGGGGGTATGGCTACACCTTC.

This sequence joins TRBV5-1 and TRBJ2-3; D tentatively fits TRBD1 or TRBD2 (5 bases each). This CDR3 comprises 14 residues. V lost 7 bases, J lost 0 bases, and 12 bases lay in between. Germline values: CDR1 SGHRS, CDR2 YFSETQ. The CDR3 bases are TGCGCCAGCGGGCAGGGAGACAGCACAGATACGCAGTATTTT. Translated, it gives CASGQGDSTDTQYF.

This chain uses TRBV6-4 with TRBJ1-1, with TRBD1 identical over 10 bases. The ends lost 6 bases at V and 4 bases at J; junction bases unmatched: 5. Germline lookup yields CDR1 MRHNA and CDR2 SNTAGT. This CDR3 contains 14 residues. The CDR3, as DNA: TGTGCCAGCAGCCCGGGACAGGGGAGCACTGAAGCTTTCTTT. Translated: CASSPGQGSTEAFF.

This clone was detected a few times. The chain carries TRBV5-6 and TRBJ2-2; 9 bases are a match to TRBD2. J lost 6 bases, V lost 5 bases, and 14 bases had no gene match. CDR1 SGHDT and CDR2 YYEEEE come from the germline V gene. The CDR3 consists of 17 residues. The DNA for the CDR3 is TGTGCCAGCAGGTCCTCCGTACTAGCGGGTTGGGCCGGGGAGCTGTTTTTT. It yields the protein CASRSSVLAGWAGELFF.

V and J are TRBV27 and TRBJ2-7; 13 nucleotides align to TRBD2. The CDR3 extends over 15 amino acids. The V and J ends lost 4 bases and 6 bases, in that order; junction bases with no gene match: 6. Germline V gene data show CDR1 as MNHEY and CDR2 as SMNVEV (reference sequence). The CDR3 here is CASSSRTSGSGEQYF. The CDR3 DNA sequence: TGTGCCAGCAGTTCCCGGACTAGCGGGAGTGGCGAGCAGTACTTC.

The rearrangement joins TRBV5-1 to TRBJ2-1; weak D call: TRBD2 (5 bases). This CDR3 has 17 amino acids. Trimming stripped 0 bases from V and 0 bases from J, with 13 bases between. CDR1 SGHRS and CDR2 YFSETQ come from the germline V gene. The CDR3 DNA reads TGCGCCAGCAGCTTGGGGGCTAGCTGGAGCTCCTACAATGAGCAGTTCTTC. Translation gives CASSLGASWSSYNEQFF.

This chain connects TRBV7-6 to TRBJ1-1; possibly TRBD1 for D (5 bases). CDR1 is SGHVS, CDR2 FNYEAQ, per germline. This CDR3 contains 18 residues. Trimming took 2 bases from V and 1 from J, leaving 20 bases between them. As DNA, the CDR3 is TGTGCCAGCAGCTTAACCTTGCGAGCAGGGACCAAGAACACTGAAGCTTTCTTT. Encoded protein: CASSLTLRAGTKNTEAFF.

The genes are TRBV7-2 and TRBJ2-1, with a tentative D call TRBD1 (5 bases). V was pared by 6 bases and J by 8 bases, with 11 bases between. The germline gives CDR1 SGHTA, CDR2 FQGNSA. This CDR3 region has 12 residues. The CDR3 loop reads CASRVIGDEQFF. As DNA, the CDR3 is TGTGCCAGCAGGGTAATAGGGGATGAGCAGTTCTTC.

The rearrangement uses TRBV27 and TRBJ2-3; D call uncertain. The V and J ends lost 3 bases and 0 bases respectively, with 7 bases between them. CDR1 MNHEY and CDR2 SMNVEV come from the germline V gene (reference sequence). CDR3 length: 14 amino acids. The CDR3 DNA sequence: TGTGCCAGCAGTTTTAGTGGGAGCACAGATACGCAGTATTTT. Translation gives CASSFSGSTDTQYF.